The following is a TCR beta chain sequence with its context. Trimming shortened V by 7 bases and J by 2 bases, and 14 bases separated the two germline ends. CDR3 length: 14 residues. Germline V CDR1 and CDR2: MNHEY, SVGAGI. These data come from a study of blood T cell repertoires in COVID-19. Study details: The cDNA or gDNA used as material had been derived from T cells, B-cell-depleted T cells, or PBMCs.

TCRdb keeps only in-frame clones here, not all; method: immunoSEQ multiplex PCR. The sample contains about 200,000 clones, nearly 90% of which appear only once. The chain employs TRBV6-5 and TRBJ2-5, with a possible D match to TRBD1 (6 bases). Material: peripheral blood. This clonotype was obtained from a man in his forties or fifties with acute or convalescent COVID-19. In DNA form, the CDR3 reads TGTGCCAGCAAACAGGGTTTTTGGCAAGAGACCCAGTACTTC. Its protein is CASKQGFWQETQYF.